This T cell receptor beta chain was sequenced during a study of control samples from healthy donors and cancer patients. Per germline, CDR1 KGHSH and CDR2 LQKENI. The CDR3 runs to 14 residues. V gave up 3 bases and J gave up 5 bases; unmatched junction bases: 3. Generated by immunoSEQ multiplex PCR, the TCRdb table keeps only in-frame clones and is missing some. Of some 160,000 clones in the sample, approximately 94% were seen once. The chain uses TRBV18 and TRBJ1-5, with 8 bases matching TRBD1. The specimen sequenced was blood. The TCR was taken from a woman aged 40 to 50 in good health. The CDR3 spells CASSPTGVDQPQHF. Written as DNA, the CDR3 is TGTGCCAGCTCACCGACAGGGGTGGATCAGCCCCAGCATTTT. Combining the CDR3 with reference TRBV18 and TRBJ1-5 gives the whole variable domain NAGVMQNPRHLVRRRGQEARLRCSPMKGHSHVYWYRQLPEEGLKFMVYLQKENIIDESGMPKERFSAEFPKEGPSILRIQQVVRGDSAAYFCASSPTGVDQPQHFGDGTRLSIL.